This T cell receptor (beta chain) was obtained from a study of T-cell reconstitution after alpha-beta-depleted transplantation in children. Findings of the study overall: It was surviving recipient T cells and thymic progenitors that gave some patients high TCRbeta diversity at day 60. Roughly two months post-transplant, alpha-beta T cells reportedly originated from several hundred graft clones that had expanded.

As for this clonotype: Its antigen is not identified.

TCRbeta library construction was performed incorporating unique molecular identifiers. TCRdb itself ran the PCR reads through MiXCR, one entry per CDR3 protein. The sample carries hundreds of thousands of distinct CDR3 sequences, about 16% recorded once. This sequence originates from a boy under three years old who had a stem cell transplant for Wiskott-Aldrich syndrome, so the T cells may come from the graft donor. This specimen was PBMCs, mostly from graft donor cells, taken 360 days after TCRalphabeta/CD19-depleted stem cell transplant.

CDR3 nucleotide sequence: TGTGCCACCAGTGAGGGGGCAAGAGAGACCCAGTACTTC. Translation: CATSEGARETQYF. V and J are TRBV24-1 and TRBJ2-5; D may be TRBD1 (6 bases). Germline V gene data show CDR1 as KGHDR and CDR2 as SFDVKD. This CDR3 contains 13 residues. Trimming removed 4 bases at V and 4 bases at J, with 9 bases between.